The 25 T cell receptor beta chains below were found in one sample sequenced in a study of Ad26.COV2.S vaccination and SARS-CoV-2 variants. Method: immunoSEQ multiplex PCR; TCRdb's copy keeps in-frame clones and lacks some. The repertoire holds 300,000 to 450,000 clones, with around 92% as singletons. Sequenced here: peripheral blood, sampled after recovery from COVID-19. The receptors were sampled from a human donor who had recovered from COVID-19.

This clone was found once. The chain recombines TRBV19 with TRBJ2-7, with D perhaps TRBD1 (5 bases). The germline V gene has CDR1 LNHDA and CDR2 SQIVND (reference sequence). The CDR3 length is 13 residues. V was pared by 3 bases and J by 4 bases, with 10 bases between. The DNA of the CDR3 is TGTGCCAGTAGTATGAATCAGGGTTACGAGCAGTACTTC. Its translation: CASSMNQGYEQYF.

The chain has TRBV7-9 and TRBJ1-5; D gene ambiguous. Germline CDR1 reads SEHNR; CDR2 reads FQNEAQ (reference sequence). Trimming took off 5 bases at V and 5 bases at J, with 7 bases between the two ends. The CDR3 is made up of 12 amino acids. DNA of the CDR3: TGTGCCAGCAGCCGAGAAGATCAGCCCCAGCATTTT. Its translation is CASSREDQPQHF.

In its sample, this clone was seen once. The V and J genes are TRBV6-5 and TRBJ1-2; D not resolved. Trimming stripped 6 bases from V and 0 bases from J, with 11 bases between. The CDR3 is 14 amino acids. Per the germline V gene, CDR1 is MNHEY and CDR2 is SVGAGI. The CDR3 reads CASRGRASNYGYTF. The CDR3 bases are TGTGCCAGCAGGGGTCGCGCATCTAACTATGGCTACACCTTC.

The rearrangement joins TRBV6-5 to TRBJ1-5, with D unresolved. The V and J ends lost 8 bases and 0 bases respectively, with 8 bases between them. In germline, CDR1 is MNHEY, CDR2 SVGAGI. The CDR3 runs to 13 residues. Here the CDR3 DNA reads TGTGCCAGCGGCCTCGTTAGCAATCAGCCCCAGCATTTT. It specifies CASGLVSNQPQHF.

The V call is TRBV29-1, the J call TRBJ1-1; D perhaps matches TRBD1 (6 bases). The germline gives CDR1 SQVTM, CDR2 ANQGSEA. V lost 7 bases to trimming and J lost 8 bases, with 14 bases between them. This CDR3 region has 11 residues. The CDR3 region is CSAGQLQEAFF. Written as DNA, the CDR3 is TGCAGCGCCGGACAGCTACAAGAAGCTTTCTTT.

The chain joins TRBV5-1 to TRBJ2-2, with D hard to call. Germline V gene data show CDR1 as SGHRS and CDR2 as YFSETQ. Trimming removed 0 bases at V and 0 bases at J, with 18 bases between. The CDR3 runs 19 residues. In DNA form, the CDR3 reads TGCGCCAGCAGCTTGGCCGGTTTCCACTACGCCACGAACACCGGGGAGCTGTTTTTT. Protein product: CASSLAGFHYATNTGELFF. Variable domain in full (rest from reference TRBV5-1 and TRBJ2-2): KAGVTQTPRYLIKTRGQQVTLSCSPISGHRSVSWYQQTPGQGLQFLFEYFSETQRNKGNFPGRFSGRQFSNSRSEMNVSTLELGDSALYLCASSLAGFHYATNTGELFFGEGSRLTVL.

The chain is built from TRBV6-5 and TRBJ1-5, with no clear D. V was trimmed by 7 bases and J by 6 bases, leaving 13 bases between them. The CDR3 has 13 residues. Germline V gene lookup returns CDR1 MNHEY and CDR2 SVGAGI. In DNA, the CDR3 is TGTGCCAGCAACCGTGGGTTAGGTCAGCCCCAGCATTTT. Encoded protein: CASNRGLGQPQHF.

V usage is TRBV15 and J usage is TRBJ2-1; the D gene is possibly TRBD2 (7 bases). V lost 0 bases, J lost 4 bases, and 13 bases lay in between. Germline loops: CDR1 LNHNV, CDR2 YYDKDF (reference sequence). There are 16 residues in the CDR3. The CDR3 bases are TGTGCCACCAGCAGAGATCCGCGGGGGCCGTACAATGAGCAGTTCTTC. It yields the protein CATSRDPRGPYNEQFF.

The V and J genes are TRBV2 and TRBJ2-7; TRBD2 aligns across 9 bases. J gave up 0 bases and V 6 bases, and 6 bases lay outside the gene matches. The CDR3 consists of 15 residues. Germline lookup yields CDR1 SNHLY and CDR2 FYNNEI. The CDR3, as DNA: TGTGCCAGCAGCATACCGGGACTAGCCTCCTACGAGCAGTACTTC. This encodes CASSIPGLASYEQYF.

V and J are TRBV20-1 and TRBJ2-5; D not resolved. Trimming took off 5 bases at V and 5 bases at J, with 6 bases between the two ends. In germline, CDR1 is DFQATT, CDR2 SNEGSKA (reference sequence). The CDR3 has 10 amino acids. As DNA, the CDR3 is TGCAGTGCTCAATGGGAGACCCAGTACTTC. This gives the protein CSAQWETQYF.

The CDR3 here is CASSPTQGHGYTF. DNA for the CDR3: TGTGCCAGCAGTCCCACACAGGGTCATGGCTACACCTTC. The chain employs TRBV2 and TRBJ1-2, with a possible D match to TRBD1 (6 bases). This CDR3 contains 13 residues. CDR1 SNHLY and CDR2 FYNNEI come from the germline V gene. Trimming took 5 bases from V and 6 from J, leaving 13 bases between them.

The chain links TRBV5-4 to TRBJ1-2; D remains unclear. The CDR3 length is 13 residues. Trimming took off 6 bases at V and 2 bases at J, with 11 bases between the two ends. The germline V gene encodes CDR1 SGHNT and CDR2 YYREEE (reference sequence). Here the CDR3 reads CASTPGLNYGYTF. CDR3 coding DNA: TGTGCCAGCACCCCGGGCCTGAACTATGGCTACACCTTC.

The gene calls are TRBV5-6 and TRBJ1-2; 10 nucleotides agree with TRBD1. With 4 bases clipped from V and 6 bases from J, the junction kept 15 bases outside the gene matches. The germline CDR1 and CDR2 sequences are SGHDT and YYEEEE. The CDR3 consists of 17 residues. CDR3 loop: CASSPTTTRTGGNGYTF. The CDR3, as DNA: TGTGCCAGCAGCCCAACCACGACCCGGACAGGGGGGAATGGCTACACCTTC.

In DNA, the CDR3 is TGCGCCAGCAGCCAAGATCTCGGAGTAGGGCCGGGGGAAAAACTGTTTTTT. Residues: CASSQDLGVGPGEKLFF. This chain connects TRBV4-1 to TRBJ1-4, with D unresolved. The CDR3 is made up of 17 amino acids. Germline CDR1 reads MGHRA; CDR2 reads YSYEKL. The V gene lost 0 bases and the J gene lost 8 bases, with 19 bases spanning the gap.

The V call is TRBV9, the J call TRBJ2-1, with 11 nucleotides matching TRBD1. The CDR3 extends over 14 amino acids. The germline CDR1 and CDR2 sequences are SGDLS and YYNGEE. With 1 base clipped from V and 7 bases from J, the junction kept 1 base outside the gene matches. The chain's CDR3 is CASSVWDRGNEQFF. DNA of the CDR3: TGTGCCAGCAGCGTATGGGACAGGGGGAATGAGCAGTTCTTC.

As regards this clone: At one boundary the junction diverges from the germline segment, which might be a read error. The chain employs TRBV3-1 (or the pseudogene TRBV3-2) and TRBJ2-7; 8 bases are a match to TRBD1. Germline CDR1 LGHDT, CDR2 YNNKEL (reference sequence). CDR3 length: 14 residues. CDR3 sequence reads: CASGQTGARNEQYF. In DNA form, the CDR3 reads TGTGCCAGCGGCCAGACAGGGGCTAGGAACGAGCAGTACTTC.

As for this clone: The junction and the germline gene differ at one end; a read error may be behind it. The J gene is TRBJ2-7, the V gene TRBV2, with a possible D match to TRBD2 (5 bases). This CDR3 contains 11 residues. Germline V CDR1 and CDR2: SNHLY, FYNNEI. The CDR3 nucleotides are TGTGCCAGCAGTGATACCCGGGGTTGGGGCTTC. Its translation is CASSDTRGWGF.

This clone has just one count. The DNA for the CDR3 is TGTGCCAGCAGTGAAGATGGGCCTACCGGGCAGGGCTACACCTTC. Translated, it gives CASSEDGPTGQGYTF. The chain employs TRBV6-1 and TRBJ1-2; D is undetermined. The CDR3 has 15 amino acids. With 1 base removed from V and 8 bases from J, the gap between germline ends came to 17 bases. Germline V gene sequence: CDR1 MNHNS, CDR2 SASEGT.

The CDR3 sequence is CASSYSLGATSVHEQYF. The CDR3 nucleotides read TGTGCCAGCAGTTACTCGTTGGGGGCGACTTCAGTCCACGAGCAGTACTTC. This rearrangement joins TRBV6-2 or TRBV6-3 to TRBJ2-7; the D gene is possibly TRBD1 (6 bases). The V gene lost 0 bases and the J gene lost 5 bases, with 20 bases spanning the gap. The CDR3 totals 17 residues. Per germline, CDR1 MNHEY and CDR2 SVGEGT.

As regards this clone: Other DNA sequences in the sample encode the same CDR3. The chain uses TRBV19 and TRBJ1-2; 11 positions agree with TRBD1. Germline V lookup: CDR1 LNHDA, CDR2 SQIVND (reference sequence). CDR3 length equals 14 residues. J lost 5 bases, V lost 5 bases, and 4 bases had no gene match. CDR3 nucleotide sequence: TGTGCCAGTAGTCCGGGACAGGGGGGGTATGGCTACACCTTC. The encoded protein is CASSPGQGGYGYTF.

The chain is built from TRBV19 and TRBJ1-4; D is uncertain. Germline CDR1 reads LNHDA; CDR2 reads SQIVND (reference sequence). V gave up 4 bases and J gave up 0 bases, with 6 bases separating them. The CDR3 runs to 14 residues. CDR3 sequence: CASSRLATNEKLFF. The CDR3 DNA follows: TGTGCCAGTAGTAGACTAGCAACTAATGAAAAACTGTTTTTT.

The chain uses TRBV12-3 or TRBV12-4 and TRBJ2-3, with D unclear. Trimming removed 3 bases at V and 6 bases at J, with 7 bases between. CDR3 length: 12 residues. For the CDR3, the DNA is TGTGCCAGCAGTTTCGATGGGGATACGCAGTATTTT. Protein: CASSFDGDTQYF.

The chain recombines TRBV6-4 with TRBJ1-1; no reliable D call. CDR1 is MRHNA and CDR2 is SNTAGT in the germline V gene. V lost 10 bases to trimming and J lost 0 bases, with 18 bases between them. This CDR3 is 15 amino acids long. CDR3 nucleotide sequence: TGTGCCACTGGATTACAGACCCCGATGAACACTGAAGCTTTCTTT. It specifies CATGLQTPMNTEAFF.

This clone was picked up one time. The rearrangement uses TRBV9 and TRBJ2-2; the D is unclear. Germline V gene lookup returns CDR1 SGDLS and CDR2 YYNGEE. The CDR3 consists of 15 residues. The V and J ends lost 0 bases and 0 bases respectively, with 6 bases between them. The CDR3: CASSVGSANTGELFF. The CDR3 DNA sequence: TGTGCCAGCAGCGTAGGATCCGCGAACACCGGGGAGCTGTTTTTT.

The chain carries TRBV5-5 and TRBJ2-3; TRBD1 aligns across 8 bases. V shed 1 base, J shed 3 bases, and the junction held 7 bases outside the gene matches. The CDR3 consists of 16 residues. Germline CDR1 SGHKS, CDR2 YYEKEE (reference sequence). CDR3 amino acids: CASSLIGTGLTDTQYF. The CDR3 coding sequence is TGTGCCAGCAGCTTGATCGGGACAGGACTTACAGATACGCAGTATTTT.